Listed below are T cell receptor beta chains from one sample, sequenced in a study of cytomegalovirus exposure and HLA in healthy donors. Repertoires were generated with immunoSEQ multiplex PCR, while TCRdb's copy carries only in-frame clones and drops some. Of 110,000 to 150,000 clones detected, about 80% appear once; the ten largest clones hold around 2%. The sequenced material came from PBMCs. The receptor set was obtained from a man aged 25 to 40 in good health and CMV-seronegative. Each CDR3 is given with its conserved first and last residue. D genes are given only for firm matches. Clone size appears in some rows only: once, few, many, or a class for an expanded clone.

abundance,d_gene,v_gene,j_gene,CDR3aa,CDR3nt
NA,TRBD1,TRBV6-1,TRBJ1-1,CASTKWTGMNTEAFF,TGTGCCAGCACCAAATGGACAGGCATGAACACTGAAGCTTTCTTT
once,NA,TRBV25-1,TRBJ2-5,CASSEGRGQETQYF,TGTGCCAGCAGCGAGGGACGGGGGCAAGAGACCCAGTACTTC
NA,TRBD1,TRBV6-5,TRBJ2-7,CASSPGGEQYF,TGTGCCAGCAGCCCAGGGGGCGAGCAGTACTTC
NA,NA,TRBV10-1,TRBJ1-1,CASRQDPNTEAFF,TGCGCCAGCAGACAGGACCCGAACACTGAAGCTTTCTTT
NA,NA,TRBV6-5,TRBJ2-6,CASRRGYGVLTF,TGTGCCAGCAGAAGAGGTTACGGCGTCCTGACTTTC
NA,NA,TRBV7-9,TRBJ2-5,CSSSQNRVLETQYF,TGTTCCAGCAGCCAGAACAGGGTACTAGAGACCCAGTACTTC
NA,TRBD1,TRBV19,TRBJ1-5,CASSLDRGRGSNQPQHF,TGTGCCAGTAGTCTAGACAGGGGCAGGGGTAGCAATCAGCCCCAGCATTTT
NA,TRBD1,TRBV6-1,TRBJ1-1,CASSETGGSEAFF,TGTGCCAGCAGTGAGACAGGGGGCTCTGAAGCTTTCTTT
NA,NA,TRBV7-9,TRBJ2-2,CASSPRPGSQRRSNGELFF,TGTGCCAGCAGCCCTCGGCCCGGTAGTCAACGGAGGAGTAACGGGGAGCTGTTTTTT
once,TRBD1,TRBV6-6,TRBJ2-7,CASSSTSGTGPYEQYF,TGTGCCAGCAGTTCAACGTCCGGGACAGGACCCTACGAGCAGTACTTC
NA,TRBD1,TRBV11-1,TRBJ2-2,CASTRAGGRTGELFF,TGTGCCAGCACCCGTGCAGGGGGACGAACCGGGGAGCTGTTTTTT
NA,NA,TRBV5-1,TRBJ2-1,CASSSDLNNEQFF,TGCGCCAGCAGCTCGGACTTAAACAATGAGCAGTTCTTC
NA,NA,TRBV7-6,TRBJ1-5,CASSLGTNQPQHF,TGTGCCAGCAGCTTAGGGACAAATCAGCCCCAGCATTTT
NA,NA,TRBV28,TRBJ2-1,CASSGDPYNEQFF,TGTGCCAGCAGTGGAGACCCCTACAATGAGCAGTTCTTC
NA,NA,TRBV7-9,TRBJ2-1,CASSLAGGYNEQFF,TGTGCCAGCAGCTTAGCCGGCGGTTACAATGAGCAGTTCTTC
NA,TRBD1,TRBV7-9,TRBJ2-2,CASSFRDRAIGVTGELFF,TGTGCCAGCAGCTTTAGGGACAGGGCGATTGGTGTCACCGGGGAGCTGTTTTTT
NA,NA,TRBV4-1,TRBJ1-4,CASSSPQGKNEKLFF,TGCGCCAGCAGCTCACCACAGGGTAAAAATGAAAAACTGTTTTTT
NA,TRBD1,TRBV28,TRBJ1-2,CASSIAGTGPSNYGYTF,TGTGCCAGCAGTATCGCCGGGACAGGGCCCTCTAACTATGGCTACACCTTC
once,TRBD2,TRBV4-1,TRBJ2-7,CASSQGLAGAYEQYF,TGCGCCAGCAGCCAAGGGCTAGCGGGGGCCTACGAGCAGTACTTC
NA,NA,TRBV7-6,TRBJ1-1,CASRLLDSSEAFF,TGTGCCAGCAGACTTTTAGACAGCTCTGAAGCTTTCTTT
NA,TRBD2,TRBV5-4,TRBJ2-7,CASSYPRWRGGDYEQYF,TGTGCCAGCAGCTACCCGCGTTGGCGGGGGGGAGATTACGAGCAGTACTTC
NA,TRBD1,TRBV19,TRBJ1-1,CASSMRLGQGNTEAFF,TGTGCCAGTAGTATGAGATTAGGACAGGGGAACACTGAAGCTTTCTTT
few,TRBD1,TRBV4-1,TRBJ1-1,CASSNRGLTEAFF,TGCGCCAGCAGCAACAGGGGGCTTACTGAAGCTTTCTTT
once,TRBD1,TRBV5-1,TRBJ2-3,CASSSLGMVPGTGITDTQYF,TGCGCCAGCAGCTCTCTTGGAATGGTCCCCGGGACAGGGATCACAGATACGCAGTATTTT
once,TRBD2,TRBV6-1,TRBJ2-5,CASSERRGGTGQETQYF,TGTGCCAGCAGTGAAAGGCGGGGGGGGACGGGGCAAGAGACCCAGTACTTC
NA,TRBD1,TRBV15,TRBJ1-3,CATSRDRGHGNTIYF,TGTGCCACCAGCCGGGACAGGGGGCACGGGAACACCATATATTTT
once,TRBD1,TRBV28,TRBJ1-2,CASSLRDRSYGYTF,TGTGCCAGCAGTTTAAGGGACAGGAGCTATGGCTACACCTTC
few,NA,TRBV6-5,TRBJ2-7,CASPLAGRRNEQYF,TGTGCCAGCCCCCTTGCGGGACGGCGTAACGAGCAGTACTTC
once,NA,TRBV6-5,TRBJ2-2,CASSWSRVTGELFF,TGTGCCAGCAGTTGGTCTCGAGTCACCGGGGAGCTGTTTTTT
NA,TRBD2,TRBV27,TRBJ2-1,CASSLASGGYNEQFF,TGTGCCAGCAGTTTAGCTAGCGGGGGGTACAATGAGCAGTTCTTC
NA,NA,TRBV9,TRBJ2-3,CASSVGSSDTQYF,TGTGCCAGCAGCGTAGGGAGCTCCGATACGCAGTATTTT
NA,TRBD1,TRBV28,TRBJ2-7,CASSHSGTGGNEQYF,TGTGCCAGCAGTCATTCCGGGACAGGGGGGAATGAGCAGTACTTC
NA,TRBD1,TRBV6-5,TRBJ1-6,CASTEQGAGSPLNF,TGTGCCAGCACCGAACAGGGGGCTGGCTCACCCCTCAACTTT
few,TRBD1,TRBV5-5,TRBJ1-4,CASSLDRGTTTNEKLFF,TGTGCCAGCAGTCTGGACAGGGGAACAACAACTAATGAAAAACTGTTTTTT
NA,NA,TRBV27,TRBJ1-4,CASSLGSGTRREKLFF,TGTGCCAGCAGCCTGGGGTCCGGGACAAGGAGGGAAAAACTGTTTTTT
NA,TRBD1,TRBV6-5,TRBJ1-1,CASSRQGLNTEAFF,TGTGCCAGCAGTAGACAGGGCCTCAACACTGAAGCTTTCTTT
few,NA,TRBV28,TRBJ1-4,CASSRGGNEKLFF,TGTGCCAGCAGCCGGGGGGGCAATGAAAAACTGTTTTTT
once,TRBD2,TRBV27,TRBJ2-2,CASSPMVTSGGNTGELFF,TGTGCCAGCAGCCCGATGGTTACTAGCGGGGGGAACACCGGGGAGCTGTTTTTT
NA,TRBD1,TRBV7-9,TRBJ1-5,CASSLGQGVNSNQPQHF,TGTGCCAGCAGCTTGGGACAGGGGGTCAATAGCAATCAGCCCCAGCATTTT
NA,TRBD2,TRBV4-1,TRBJ2-3,CASSQATSGDTDTQYF,TGCGCCAGCAGCCAAGCTACTAGCGGGGACACAGATACGCAGTATTTT
NA,NA,TRBV7-9,TRBJ2-2,CASSQPHDYIYDTGELFF,TGTGCCAGCAGCCAACCGCACGACTACATCTACGACACCGGGGAGCTGTTTTTT
NA,NA,TRBV5-1,TRBJ1-2,CASSWGVTQINGYTF,TGCGCCAGCAGCTGGGGGGTGACCCAAATTAATGGCTACACCTTC
NA,TRBD1,TRBV7-9,TRBJ1-5,CASSLAEGADQPQHF,TGTGCCAGCAGCTTAGCGGAGGGGGCTGATCAGCCCCAGCATTTT
NA,TRBD1,TRBV2,TRBJ1-2,CASSLRQGGGYTF,TGTGCCAGCAGTCTCCGACAGGGCGGCGGCTACACCTTC
NA,NA,TRBV6-1,TRBJ2-4,CASGTGLAKNIQYF,TGTGCCAGCGGCACAGGGCTAGCCAAAAACATTCAGTACTTC
NA,TRBD1,TRBV2,TRBJ2-7,CASTRTGYEQYF,TGTGCCAGCACCCGGACAGGTTACGAGCAGTACTTC
NA,NA,TRBV29-1,TRBJ2-7,CSVGYAAGYEQYF,TGCAGCGTTGGTTATGCTGCAGGCTACGAGCAGTACTTC
NA,TRBD1,TRBV28,TRBJ1-5,CASSPPDRVNSNQPQHF,TGTGCCAGCAGCCCGCCGGACAGGGTAAATAGCAATCAGCCCCAGCATTTT
NA,NA,TRBV5-8,TRBJ2-5,CASRGGGGHQETQYF,TGTGCCAGCAGGGGGGGAGGCGGCCACCAAGAGACCCAGTACTTC
NA,TRBD1,TRBV10-3,TRBJ2-1,CAITERDRGENEQFF,TGTGCCATCACCGAGAGGGACAGGGGCGAAAATGAGCAGTTCTTC
few,NA,TRBV2,TRBJ2-7,CASSEWGQYEQYF,TGTGCCAGCAGTGAATGGGGCCAGTACGAGCAGTACTTC
NA,TRBD1,TRBV15,TRBJ2-1,CATSGRSDREGVSPSNEQFF,TGTGCCACCAGCGGTAGATCTGACAGGGAAGGAGTTTCCCCCTCCAATGAGCAGTTCTTC
NA,NA,TRBV5-4,TRBJ1-6,CASSLGRSERLHF,TGTGCCAGCAGCTTGGGTCGATCTGAGCGCCTCCACTTT
NA,TRBD1,TRBV12-5,TRBJ2-3,CASGFGQGPDTQYF,TGTGCTAGTGGTTTCGGACAGGGCCCAGATACGCAGTATTTT
few,NA,TRBV10-3,TRBJ1-1,CAIGNPGLREAFF,TGTGCCATCGGCAACCCGGGACTTCGTGAAGCTTTCTTT
few,TRBD1,TRBV7-9,TRBJ1-4,CASSLGQGDEKLFF,TGTGCCAGCAGCTTGGGACAGGGTGATGAAAAACTGTTTTTT
NA,TRBD1,TRBV18,TRBJ1-5,CASSPDRGGQPQHF,TGTGCCAGCTCGCCCGACAGGGGAGGACAGCCCCAGCATTTT
NA,NA,TRBV27,TRBJ2-5,CASNSVGETQYF,TGTGCCAGCAATAGCGTAGGAGAGACCCAGTACTTC
NA,TRBD1,TRBV5-4,TRBJ2-3,CASRRDRGEDTQYF,TGTGCCAGCAGGAGGGACAGGGGGGAAGATACGCAGTATTTT
NA,NA,TRBV30,TRBJ1-2,CAWSVLPTGYGYTF,TGTGCCTGGAGTGTTCTCCCTACCGGGTACGGCTACACCTTC